The rows below give T cell receptor beta chains drawn from one sample of a study of brain metastases from non-small cell lung cancer. Assay: immunoSEQ multiplex PCR; the TCRdb copy retains only in-frame clones and omits some. The sample carries 3,500 to 4,500 clones, around 90% recorded once. Input material: primary lung tumor tissue. The receptors were gathered from a donor at least 40 years old with non-small cell lung cancer. Both conserved end residues are part of each CDR3.

>TRBJ1-2|TRBV18
CASSLTEYGYTF
>TRBJ2-3|TRBV29-1
CSVSRGGTDTQYF
>TRBJ1-1|TRBV6-5
CASTAKRTVTTEAFF
>TRBJ1-1|TRBV6-5
CASSPQQGAGTEAFF
>TRBJ2-1|TRBV30
CAWSAQGYNEQFF
>TRBJ2-7|TRBV6-5
CASRDRDGREQYF
>TRBJ2-1|TRBV5-1
CASSLAWGDEQFF
>TRBJ1-4|TRBV9
CASSVAPGLGEKLFF
>TRBJ1-1|TRBV3-1/TRBV3-2
CASSHPQGGNTEAFF
>TRBJ1-2|TRBV7-2
CASSGGQATPYGYTF
>TRBJ2-2|TRBV6-2/TRBV6-3
CASSYSAGELFF